This T cell receptor (beta chain) emerged from a study of CD8 T cells in Susac syndrome (dated by TCRdb to between 2019 and 2020). Regarding the study in general: Repertoire sequencing was used to test whether CD8+ T cell activation and differentiation in Susac syndrome was antigen driven. CD8+ T cell repertoire clonality was compared between fewer than 13 healthy donors, roughly 14 Susac syndrome patients and 15 multiple sclerosis patients. Study-level results and caveats: The number of individuals in the TCR sequencing and HLA analysis was recognized as being relatively small.

Trimmed from V: 4 bases; trimmed from J: 6 bases; junction bases lacking a gene match: 8. Inclusive of the bounding cysteine and phenylalanine, the CDR3 is 14 residues long. Here the CDR3 DNA is all that survives: 42 bases in frame from base 1. The germline V gene gives CDR1 as SGHRS and CDR2 as YFSETQ. To note about this clonotype: The clone's antigen remains unknown. The sample holds no much larger clone one base away, and base qualities are not on file.

Peripheral blood CD8+ and CD4+ T cells from healthy donors, Susac syndrome patients and multiple sclerosis patients were profiled using high-throughput TCR beta sequencing. Treatment-naive patients with stable or active relapsing-remitting disease fulfilling revised McDonald criteria were used as multiple sclerosis controls. CD8+ TEMRA cells were enriched by FACS, while bulk CD8+ and CD4+ T cells were purified by magnetic negative isolation. Blood was collected in EDTA tubes and processed within 24 hours, with PBMCs isolated through density gradient centrifugation. PBMCs intended for TCR sequencing were cryopreserved in liquid nitrogen and were subsequently thawed in a 37 degrees C water bath. A purity of at least 90% was achieved for sorted or isolated CD4+, CD8+ and CD8+ TEMRA cells. RNA was extracted using the RNeasy kit, and about 0.5 to 1 microgram was reverse transcribed with random hexamers. TCR beta CDR3 regions were amplified with the immunoSEQ multiplex PCR assay covering 54 Vbeta and 13 Jbeta segments. PCR amplification bias was corrected by using a synthetic template baseline for primer optimization and computational correction. Processing in the source paper ran as follows. Only productive sequences were kept, with reads annotated to V, D and J genes according to IMGT and analyzed in immunoSEQ Analyzer. Clonality was computed as one minus Shannon entropy normalized by log2 of the number of productive unique sequences. Public and private clones were assessed among the 100 most prevalent clones of each patient and control. Clones were defined as Susac-specific if absent from the healthy and MS cohorts, from around 1,000 published viral clones and from other ImmuneACCESS disease sequences. TCRdb handled the public reads itself, with Q25 trimming in fastp and clone calling in MiXCR, and kept productive beta chains. Each record represents a unique CDR3 protein, reported with the most common genes and DNA among its rows. The V and J calls and clone size come from TCRdb's table, not from the authors' own analysis. For this sample there are 250,000 to 300,000 distinct CDR3 sequences; about 91% appear just once. Approximately 0.18% of the sample is in the top ten clones.

The sequence came from a human donor with multiple sclerosis. The rearrangement joined TRBV5-1 to TRBJ2-7; 9 bases in between match TRBD1. What was sequenced was CD8+ T cells from PBMCs. The nucleotide sequence is TGCGCCAGCAGCACCGACCTGACAGGGGGCGAGCAGTACTTC. Its translation is CASSTDLTGGEQYF.